This TCR beta chain was sequenced in a study of chemoradiotherapy in HPV16-positive cancers. Turning to the study itself: A couple of HPV16-positive patients' cells yielded candidate HPV-specific clones and common motifs. Overall study findings and caveats: During treatment, candidate HPV-specific clones and E7-related motifs expanded in tumor.

Over chemoradiotherapy, repertoires were sampled more than once. Libraries were prepared by immunoSEQ multiplex PCR; TCRdb keeps only in-frame clonotypes and omits some of them. The sample has 2,000 or so clones; about 90% are singletons. As regards this clone: Its antigen is as yet unknown.

This clonotype was obtained from a human donor with HPV-associated anogenital cancer. The source was tumor tissue, collected from a patient who underwent chemoradiotherapy.

The CDR3 is CASSLTGVTYEQYF. DNA for the CDR3: TGTGCCAGCAGCCTGACAGGGGTAACCTACGAGCAGTACTTC. The chain is built from TRBV7-9 and TRBJ2-7; TRBD1 matches at 8 bases. V lost 5 bases to trimming and J lost 2 bases; unmatched junction nucleotides: 5. Germline loops: CDR1 SEHNR, CDR2 FQNEAQ (reference sequence). CDR3 size: 14 residues.